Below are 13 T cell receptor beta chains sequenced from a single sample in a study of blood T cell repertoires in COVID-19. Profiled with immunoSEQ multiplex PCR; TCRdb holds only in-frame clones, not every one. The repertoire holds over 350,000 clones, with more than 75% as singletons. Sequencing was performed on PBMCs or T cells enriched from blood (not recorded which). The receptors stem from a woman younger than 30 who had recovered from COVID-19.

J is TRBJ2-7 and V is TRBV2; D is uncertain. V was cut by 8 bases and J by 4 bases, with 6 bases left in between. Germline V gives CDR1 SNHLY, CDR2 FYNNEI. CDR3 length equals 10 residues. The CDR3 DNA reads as TGTGCCAGCGGCGGATACGAGCAGTACTTC. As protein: CASGGYEQYF.

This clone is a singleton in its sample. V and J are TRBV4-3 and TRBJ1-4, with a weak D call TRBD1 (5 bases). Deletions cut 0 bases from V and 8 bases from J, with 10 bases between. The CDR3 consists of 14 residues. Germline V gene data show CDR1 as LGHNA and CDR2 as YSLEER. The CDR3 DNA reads TGCGCCAGCAGCCAAGATACGGGGGAGGAAAAACTGTTTTTT. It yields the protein CASSQDTGEEKLFF.

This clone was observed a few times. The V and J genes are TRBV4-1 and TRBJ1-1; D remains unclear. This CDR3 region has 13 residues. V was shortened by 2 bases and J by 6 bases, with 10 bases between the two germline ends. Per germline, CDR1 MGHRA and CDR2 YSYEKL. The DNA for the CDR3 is TGCGCCAGCAGCCAAAACAGTTGGGCTGAAGCTTTCTTT. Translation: CASSQNSWAEAFF.

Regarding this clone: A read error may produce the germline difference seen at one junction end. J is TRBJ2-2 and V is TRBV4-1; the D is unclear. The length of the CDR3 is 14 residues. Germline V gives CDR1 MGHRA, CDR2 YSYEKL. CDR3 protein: CASSRLENAGELFF. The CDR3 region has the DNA TGCGCCAGCAGCCGCCTCGAGAACGCCGGGGAGCTGTTTTTT.

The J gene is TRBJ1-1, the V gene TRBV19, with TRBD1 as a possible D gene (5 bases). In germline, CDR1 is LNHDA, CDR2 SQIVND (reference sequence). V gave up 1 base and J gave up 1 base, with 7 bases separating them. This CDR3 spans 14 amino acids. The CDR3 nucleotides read TGTGCCAGTAGTATAGCAGGGTCGAACACTGAAGCTTTCTTT. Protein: CASSIAGSNTEAFF.

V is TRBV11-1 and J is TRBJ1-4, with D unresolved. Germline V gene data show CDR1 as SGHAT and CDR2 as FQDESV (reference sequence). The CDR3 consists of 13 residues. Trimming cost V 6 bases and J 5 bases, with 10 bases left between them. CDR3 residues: CASRKQLNEKLFF. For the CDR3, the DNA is TGTGCCAGCAGAAAACAGCTAAATGAAAAACTGTTTTTT.

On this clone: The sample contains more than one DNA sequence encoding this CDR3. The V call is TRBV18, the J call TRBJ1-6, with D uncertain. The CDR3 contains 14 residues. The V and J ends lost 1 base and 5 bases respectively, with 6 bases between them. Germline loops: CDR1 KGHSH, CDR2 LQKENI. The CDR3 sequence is CASSPRTDNSPLHF. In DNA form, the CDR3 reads TGTGCCAGCTCACCACGAACGGATAATTCACCCCTCCACTTT.

CDR3 nucleotides: TGTGCCAGCAGCTTAGTGGGCGGGGACACTGAAGCTTTCTTT. Encoded protein: CASSLVGGDTEAFF. The chain joins TRBV7-6 to TRBJ1-1; D is ambiguous. The CDR3 extends over 14 amino acids. The V gene lost 1 base and the J gene lost 3 bases, with 9 bases spanning the gap. CDR1 and CDR2 (germline): SGHVS, FNYEAQ.

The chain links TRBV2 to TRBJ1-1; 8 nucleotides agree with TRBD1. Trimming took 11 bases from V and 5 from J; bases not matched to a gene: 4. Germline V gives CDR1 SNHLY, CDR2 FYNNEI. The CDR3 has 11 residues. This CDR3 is CAGQGHTEAFF. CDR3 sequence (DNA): TGTGCCGGACAGGGTCATACTGAAGCTTTCTTT.

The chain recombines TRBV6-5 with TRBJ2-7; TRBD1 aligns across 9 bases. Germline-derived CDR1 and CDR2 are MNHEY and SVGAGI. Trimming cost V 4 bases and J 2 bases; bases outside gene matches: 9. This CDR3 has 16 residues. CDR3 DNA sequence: TGTGCCAGCAGTTTCTACCGGGGACAGGGCCCCTACGAGCAGTACTTC. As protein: CASSFYRGQGPYEQYF.

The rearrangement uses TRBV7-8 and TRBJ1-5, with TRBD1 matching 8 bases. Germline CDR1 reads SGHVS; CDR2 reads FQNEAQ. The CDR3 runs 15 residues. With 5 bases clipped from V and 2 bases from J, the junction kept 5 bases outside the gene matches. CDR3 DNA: TGTGCCAGCAGCCTACAGGGGGATGGCAATCAGCCCCAGCATTTT. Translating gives CASSLQGDGNQPQHF.

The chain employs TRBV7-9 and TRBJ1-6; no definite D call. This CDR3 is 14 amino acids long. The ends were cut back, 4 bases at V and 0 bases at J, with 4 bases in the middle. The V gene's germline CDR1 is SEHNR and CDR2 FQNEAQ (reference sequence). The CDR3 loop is CASSYSSYNSPLHF. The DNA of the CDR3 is TGTGCCAGCAGCTATAGCTCCTATAATTCACCCCTCCACTTT.

CDR3 amino acids: CASSQGAPGDQLLYGYTF. CDR3 coding DNA: TGCGCCAGCAGCCAAGGGGCCCCGGGAGACCAACTCCTCTATGGCTACACCTTC. The rearrangement uses TRBV4-1 and TRBJ1-2, with D uncertain. This CDR3 region has 18 residues. Germline V gene sequence: CDR1 MGHRA, CDR2 YSYEKL. V dropped 1 base and J dropped 4 bases, with 22 bases sitting between them.